A selection of T cell receptor beta chains follows, all from one sample in a study of control samples from healthy donors and cancer patients. Generated by immunoSEQ multiplex PCR, the TCRdb table keeps only in-frame clones and is missing some. The sample holds about 130,000 clones; 85% to 95% are singletons and the top ten take roughly 1.7%. The sequencing input was PBMCs. The source of these receptors is a middle-aged man with head and neck cancer. CDR3s include the opening cysteine and the closing phenylalanine or tryptophan. The D gene is left open where the match is weak. Some rows mark clone size as missing; the rest say once, few, many or name a class of expanded clone.

>.|.|TRBV9|TRBJ2-3
CASSERGRSRTDTQYF
TGTGCCAGCAGCGAGAGAGGGAGGAGCAGAACAGATACGCAGTATTTT
>.|TRBD1|TRBV7-2|TRBJ2-2
CASSLRGTGYTGELFF
TGTGCCAGCAGCTTAAGAGGGACAGGGTACACCGGGGAGCTGTTTTTT
>.|.|TRBV28|TRBJ1-4
CASSFEAFATNEKLFF
TGTGCCAGCAGTTTTGAGGCATTTGCAACTAATGAAAAACTGTTTTTT
>.|TRBD1|TRBV19|TRBJ1-4
CASSTGTAEKLFF
TGTGCCAGTAGTACCGGGACAGCTGAAAAACTGTTTTTT
>.|TRBD1|TRBV11-2|TRBJ2-7
CASSLDIYRGLSGEQYF
TGTGCCAGCAGCTTAGACATATACAGGGGTCTCTCTGGCGAGCAGTACTTC
>.|TRBD2|TRBV2|TRBJ2-7
CASRASGFTYEQYF
TGTGCCAGCCGAGCTAGCGGGTTTACCTACGAGCAGTACTTC
>.|.|TRBV18|TRBJ2-7
CASSLSGHSSYEQYF
TGTGCCAGCTCACTGTCGGGCCACAGCTCCTACGAGCAGTACTTC
>.|TRBD1|TRBV30|TRBJ2-7
CAWSDGRGRQQYF
TGTGCCTGGAGTGATGGCAGGGGGAGACAGCAGTACTTC
>.|TRBD2|TRBV6-6|TRBJ2-3
CASSSISGGGDTQYF
TGTGCCAGCAGCTCGATCAGCGGGGGCGGAGATACGCAGTATTTT
>.|TRBD1|TRBV2|TRBJ1-2
CASKTDLGTDYGYTF
TGTGCCAGCAAAACTGACCTCGGGACAGACTATGGCTACACCTTC
>.|.|TRBV5-1|TRBJ2-2
CASSLDITGELFF
TGCGCCAGCAGCTTGGACATCACCGGGGAGCTGTTTTTT
>.|.|TRBV4-1|TRBJ1-4
CASSPRTVTNEKLFF
TGCGCCAGCAGCCCCCGGACGGTGACTAATGAAAAACTGTTTTTT
>.|.|TRBV28|TRBJ1-1
CASGSTATEAFF
TGTGCCAGCGGCTCTACGGCCACTGAAGCTTTCTTT
>.|.|TRBV6-1|TRBJ1-1
CASSEADQVEAFF
TGTGCCAGCAGTGAAGCGGACCAGGTTGAAGCTTTCTTT
>.|.|TRBV5-1|TRBJ1-2
CASNPARPSNYGYTF
TGCGCCAGCAACCCAGCCAGGCCCTCCAACTATGGCTACACCTTC
>.|.|TRBV6-5|TRBJ1-6
CASSYSRGANSPLHF
TGTGCCAGCAGTTACTCACGGGGGGCGAACTCACCCCTCCACTTT
>.|TRBD1|TRBV4-2|TRBJ1-1
CASSQQGAGTEAFF
TGTGCCAGCAGCCAACAGGGGGCCGGCACTGAAGCTTTCTTT
>.|.|TRBV30|TRBJ1-1
CAWNGFRVYKPNTEAFF
TGTGCCTGGAATGGCTTCAGGGTATACAAACCAAACACTGAAGCTTTCTTT
>.|.|TRBV5-4|TRBJ2-3
CASSPQGTDTQYF
TGTGCCAGCAGCCCCCAAGGAACAGATACGCAGTATTTT
>once|.|TRBV28|TRBJ2-3
CATRVPYRIDTQYF
TGTGCCACAAGGGTGCCCTACAGGATAGATACGCAGTATTTT
>.|.|TRBV12-3/TRBV12-4|TRBJ2-5
CASSSVRGTQYF
TGTGCCAGCAGTTCAGTGCGGGGGACCCAGTACTTC
>.|TRBD2|TRBV11-1|TRBJ2-3
CASSPELAGRTDTQYF
TGTGCCAGCAGCCCTGAACTAGCGGGGCGCACAGATACGCAGTATTTT
>.|.|TRBV5-5|TRBJ1-5
CASSLEYRYSNQPQHF
TGTGCCAGCAGCTTGGAGTATAGATATAGCAATCAGCCCCAGCATTTT
>.|.|TRBV15|TRBJ2-5
CATSRDRETQYF
TGTGCCACCAGCAGAGATCGGGAGACCCAGTACTTC
>.|.|TRBV5-5|TRBJ1-1
CASSLTTEEAFF
TGTGCCAGCAGCTTAACCACAGAAGAAGCTTTCTTT
>.|.|TRBV20-1|TRBJ2-3
CSAREQGAQYF
TGCAGTGCTAGAGAACAAGGGGCGCAGTATTTT
>.|TRBD1|TRBV30|TRBJ1-6
CAYRDRGNSPLHF
TGTGCCTACCGGGACAGGGGGAACTCACCCCTCCACTTT
>.|.|TRBV7-3|TRBJ2-7
CASSLNVGEGYEQYF
TGTGCCAGCAGCTTAAACGTGGGAGAGGGCTACGAGCAGTACTTC
>.|.|TRBV5-4|TRBJ1-4
CASSPNRAEKLFF
TGTGCCAGCAGCCCAAACAGGGCGGAAAAACTGTTTTTT
>.|TRBD2|TRBV28|TRBJ2-6
CASSLGGAGANVLTF
TGTGCCAGCAGTTTAGGGGGGGCTGGGGCCAACGTCCTGACTTTC
>.|TRBD2|TRBV28|TRBJ2-1
CASRAPVGGGGISYNEQFF
TGTGCCAGCAGGGCCCCCGTGGGGGGCGGGGGGATCTCCTACAATGAGCAGTTCTTC
>.|.|TRBV6-2/TRBV6-3|TRBJ1-2
CASSDRSNYGYTF
TGTGCCAGCAGTGACAGGTCCAACTATGGCTACACCTTC
>.|.|TRBV5-1|TRBJ1-4
CASSYRGEKLFF
TGCGCCAGCAGCTACCGAGGGGAAAAACTGTTTTTT
>.|TRBD2|TRBV20-1|TRBJ2-1
CSASASGGYNEQFF
TGCAGTGCTAGTGCTAGCGGGGGGTACAATGAGCAGTTCTTC
>.|TRBD2|TRBV5-6|TRBJ2-1
CASSLGLAGDNEQFF
TGTGCCAGCAGCCTCGGACTAGCGGGGGACAATGAGCAGTTCTTC
>few|.|TRBV5-1|TRBJ1-2
CASSLDGRYGYTF
TGCGCCAGCAGCTTGGATGGCAGGTACGGCTACACCTTC
>.|.|TRBV21-1|TRBJ1-1
CASMNGQPKTGVNTEAFF
TGTGCCAGCATGAACGGACAGCCGAAGACTGGGGTGAACACTGAAGCTTTCTTT
>.|.|TRBV6-4|TRBJ2-1
CASSDSSLSGGDEQFF
TGTGCCAGCAGTGACTCGAGCTTGTCCGGGGGCGATGAGCAGTTCTTC
>once|.|TRBV10-2|TRBJ1-3
CASTHGGTGNTIYF
TGCGCCAGCACACACGGAGGGACTGGAAACACCATATATTTT
>.|TRBD1|TRBV6-5|TRBJ1-1
CASSYTGTGMNTEAFF
TGTGCCAGCAGTTACACCGGGACAGGCATGAACACTGAAGCTTTCTTT